What follows describes a single TCR beta chain. Ten or more counts support this clonotype. Its antigen is currently not known. No base quality information exists; no much larger clone differs at one position. TCR beta CDR3 regions were amplified from RNA transcripts. For the first round of RT-PCR on the TCR CDR3, the HTBI primer set was used together with the Qiagen OneStep RT-PCR kit. A second multiplex PCR round built the libraries, followed by size selection and purification. Paired-end sequencing of the libraries was performed with 100 bp reads on an Illumina HiSeq2000. Per the authors' processing: SOAPnuke was used to process the raw data, throwing out any read that contained adapters or uncalled bases, had a mean Phred below 15, or lacked an exact constant-primer or identifier match. COPE v1.2.5 was used to merge the high-quality paired reads, and each unique nucleotide sequence was defined as a clonotype. MiTCR v1.1 was used to align the clonotypes against IMGT TRBV, TRBD and TRBJ reference segments. The analysis was restricted to V-J combinations with a frequency above 0.0001, which together covered roughly 99% of the repertoires. The TCS score was defined as F50 (clonal expansion) divided by E x V (chaos), with BLOSUM62-based TCRdist calculated between CDR3 peptides within each V-J. Welch's t-statistics and random forest reduced roughly 500 V-J features to around 14, which were used in a naive Bayes classifier (R e1071). Clones were called with MiXCR by TCRdb after fastp trimmed the public reads at Q25, and only in-frame beta chains were retained. Entries are consolidated by CDR3 protein sequence, retaining the most common genes and DNA. The V and J calls here are based on TCRdb, not the publication. Present in this sample are 340,000 or so distinct CDR3 sequences, roughly 18% of which were seen just once. The ten largest clones capture around 50% of the sample.

This record comes from a study of T cells in Graves' hyperthyroidism and ophthalmopathy (dated by TCRdb to about 2019). In terms of the full investigation: Peripheral blood samples were taken at initial diagnosis, before any treatment was given. Whether ophthalmopathy could be predicted prospectively was tested in an independent validation cohort made up of under 20 hyperthyroidism patients plus 17 patients who later progressed to ophthalmopathy. After blood sampling, hyperthyroidism patients were treated with methimazole at a starting dose of 30 mg daily, and ophthalmopathy patients were treated with high-dose intravenous methylprednisolone. For training and testing, the 100 or so patients in the discovery cohort were randomly divided in a 7:3 ratio. The paper describes TCR Vbeta CDR3 sequencing of some 130 peripheral blood samples, made up of some 42 ophthalmopathy patients, 70 to 80 hyperthyroidism patients and roughly 17 progressor patients. A discovery cohort of approximately 97 patients, about 43 with Graves' ophthalmopathy and roughly 59 with stable Graves' hyperthyroidism, was used to find distinguishing TCR V-J signatures. In addition, the study compared T-cell repertoires in thyroid tissue and in blood from roughly six Graves' hyperthyroidism patients.

Stable Graves' hyperthyroidism was defined as no progression to ophthalmopathy during 18 months of follow-up. The hyperthyroidism patients were between 18 and 65 years old and newly diagnosed, with a disease duration of less than 2 months. The study excluded patients with uncontrolled infections, other autoimmune diseases, pregnancy or lactation. Diagnoses relied on clinical symptoms, serum thyroxine and TRAb, thyroid ultrasound and orbital computed tomography. Ficoll-Paque density gradient centrifugation was used to isolate PBMCs from under 11 ml of fresh peripheral blood. Total RNA was extracted using Trizol reagent, and RNA quality was assessed on an Agilent 2100 Bioanalyzer. The germline V gene supplies CDR1 SGHAT and CDR2 FQNNGV. Clipping removes 5 bases from V and 9 bases from J, with 4 as the unmatched junction base count. The CDR3 spans 12 residues, from the cysteine through the phenylalanine. Kept here is only the CDR3 DNA, which spans 36 bases and is read in frame from base 1.

Beyond this particular receptor, the publication reports: Most expanded thyroid clonotypes (frequency above 0.001) were also detected in blood, a finding suggesting that blood repertoires may reflect thyroid immune responses. Sample size was not statistically predetermined, and investigators were not blinded to group allocation. In validation, progression to ophthalmopathy was predicted by the model with nearly 71% sensitivity and under 85% specificity, a median of 6.5 months before onset. Ophthalmopathy was separated from stable hyperthyroidism by a 13 V-J signature model, with over 85% sensitivity and about 81% specificity obtained in cross-validation and 80%/75% obtained in testing.

The sequence came from a woman in her forties or fifties with Graves' hyperthyroidism. Material: blood. The chain is encoded by TRBV11-2 joined to TRBJ2-1; 7 junctional bases match TRBD1. In nucleotides, the sequence is TGTGCCAGCAGCCCCTACAGGGGTGAGCAGTTCTTC. Its amino acids are CASSPYRGEQFF.